This T cell receptor beta chain was documented in a study of blood T cell repertoires in COVID-19. Overall study context: Sites in the United States, Italy and Spain provided acute and convalescent COVID-19 samples.

CDR1 SGHTA and CDR2 FQGNSA come from the germline V gene. J was trimmed by 2 bases and V by 2 bases; bases with no gene match: 10. The length of the CDR3 is 19 residues. Study processing details: Amplification of reference gene primers provided the estimated nucleated cell counts. The data were produced by immunoSEQ multiplex PCR, yet TCRdb's version contains in-frame clones alone and is incomplete. V and J calls and clone size are given by that table; D and trimming were obtained from the DNA. The sample carries about 44,000 clones, 88% recorded once. The J gene is TRBJ2-4, the V gene TRBV7-2; 12 nucleotides line up with TRBD2. The sequenced sample consisted of peripheral blood. The sequence came from a woman aged 40 to 55 with acute or convalescent COVID-19. The CDR3 loop is CASSLQTSGRTISKNIQYF. The CDR3 DNA follows: TGTGCCAGCAGCTTACAAACTAGCGGGAGGACAATTTCCAAAAACATTCAGTACTTC.